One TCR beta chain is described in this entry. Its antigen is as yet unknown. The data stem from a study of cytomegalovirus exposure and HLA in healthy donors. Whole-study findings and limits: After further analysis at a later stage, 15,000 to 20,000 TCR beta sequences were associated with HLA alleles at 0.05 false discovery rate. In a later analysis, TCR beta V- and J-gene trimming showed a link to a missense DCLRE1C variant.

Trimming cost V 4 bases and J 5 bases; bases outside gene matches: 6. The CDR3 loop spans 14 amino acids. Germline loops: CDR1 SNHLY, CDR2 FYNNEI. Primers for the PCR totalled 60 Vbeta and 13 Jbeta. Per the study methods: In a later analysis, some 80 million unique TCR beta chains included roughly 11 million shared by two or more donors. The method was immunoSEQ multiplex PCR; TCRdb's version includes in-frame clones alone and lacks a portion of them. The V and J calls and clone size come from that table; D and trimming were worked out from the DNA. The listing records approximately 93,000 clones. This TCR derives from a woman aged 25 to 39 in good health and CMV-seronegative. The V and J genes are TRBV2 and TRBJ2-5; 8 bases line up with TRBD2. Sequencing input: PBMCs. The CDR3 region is CASSVGTRFETQYF. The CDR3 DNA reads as TGTGCCAGCAGTGTCGGGACTAGATTCGAGACCCAGTACTTC.